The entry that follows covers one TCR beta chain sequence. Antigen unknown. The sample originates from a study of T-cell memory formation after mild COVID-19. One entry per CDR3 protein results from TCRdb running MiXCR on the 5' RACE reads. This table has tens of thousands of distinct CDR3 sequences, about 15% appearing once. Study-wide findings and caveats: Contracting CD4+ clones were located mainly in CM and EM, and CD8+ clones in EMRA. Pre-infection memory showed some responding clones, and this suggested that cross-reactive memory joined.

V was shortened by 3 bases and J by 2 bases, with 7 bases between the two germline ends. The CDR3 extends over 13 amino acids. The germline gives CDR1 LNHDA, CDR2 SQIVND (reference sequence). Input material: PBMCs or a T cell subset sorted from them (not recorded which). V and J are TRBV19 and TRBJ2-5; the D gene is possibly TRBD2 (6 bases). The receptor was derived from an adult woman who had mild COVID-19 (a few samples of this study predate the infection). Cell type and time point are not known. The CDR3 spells CASSMGGQETQYF. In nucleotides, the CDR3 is TGTGCCAGTAGTATGGGGGGTCAAGAGACCCAGTACTTC.